This T cell receptor beta chain emerged from a study of T cell responses to AZD1222 COVID-19 vaccine (TCRdb year 2021). Study-level background: TCR sequencing covered fewer than 250 trial participants: about 210 given two doses of AZD1222 and about 26 given two doses of MenACWY control vaccine. Enrollment into the trials was organized by age into subgroups of 18-55, 56-69 and 70-plus years, and those subgroups contained around 150, 28 and 57 TCR-sequenced participants, respectively.

About this clone itself: Its antigen is unknown. Per-base qualities were not stored, and no clone one base away is much larger.

The CDR3 runs 15 amino acids, cysteine and phenylalanine included. Only CDR3 DNA remains: 45 bases, in frame from the first base. The junction shows trimming of 2 bases on V and 5 bases on J, and the gene matches do not reach 4 bases of it. The germline V gene (reference sequence) provides CDR1 LNHDA and CDR2 SQIVND. What the time point label conveys for this sample: baseline before first vaccination. This specimen's treatment or condition label, per the study, means: meningococcal conjugate vaccine given as trial control. Samples from vaccinated people were obtained from the UK trials COV001 and COV002, which included a single-blind randomized controlled phase 2/3 trial of AZD1222 (ChAdOx1 nCoV-19) in healthy adults. For TCRbeta chain sequencing, PBMC samples from trial participants were taken at day 0 and at day 28 after the second dose. The CDR3 regions of human TCRbeta chains were analyzed by immunosequencing. From the authors' description of their analysis: TCRs in the repertoires were compared against a reference library of SARS-CoV-2-specific TCRs that had been generated with the MIRA antigen-specificity platform. Breadth was defined as the fraction of unique TCRs that were SARS-CoV-2-associated, and depth was defined as the fraction of total T cells that were SARS-CoV-2-associated. Using the MIRA data, each spike-specific TCR was assigned both to the spike region to which the TCR was reactive and to a CD4 or CD8 class. Log10-transformed breadth and depth values were compared by one-way ANOVA with Sidak's multiple comparisons tests. Not all clones reach the TCRdb copy of this immuneACCESS table, which keeps in-frame sequences only. Checked studies attribute under half of the gap to unresolved V genes and leave the rest unexplained. The V and J calls and clone size were taken over from that table, and D and trimming were inferred from the DNA. Counted in this sample were 210,000 or so clones; around 93% of them appeared once. 1% of the sample lies in the top ten.

What the work shows at the level of the full study, not this receptor alone: Nearly half of unique spike-specific TCRs reportedly recognized epitopes outside regions mutated in the B.1.351 and B.1.1.7 variants. Participants were mostly white British, with more females than males. The authors suggested clonal diversity may have been underestimated. Conclusions about previously exposed vaccinees are limited, since just a handful of AZD1222 recipients were seropositive for SARS-CoV-2 at baseline. Spike-specific TCR breadth and depth rose significantly after two AZD1222 doses compared with day 0 and with MenACWY recipients. Because no day 14 peak-response samples were available, repertoires were characterized only after the peak T cell response. Vaccine-associated CD4 TCRs spanned the whole spike protein, with dominant responses in regions 160-218 and 743-854. The 56-69-year group was small, and its depth increase did not reach significance, likely because of low power.

The sequenced sample was peripheral blood, obtained on day 0 of MenACWY control vaccination. This receptor was obtained from an adult in good health. The chain employs TRBV19 and TRBJ1-4, and TRBD1 aligns with 8 junction nucleotides. The nucleotides are TGTGCCAGTAGTATACGGACAGGGACGAATGAAAAACTGTTTTTT. Translated, it reads CASSIRTGTNEKLFF. The CDR3 plus the reference TRBV19 and TRBJ1-4 genes for the other parts give the full variable domain: DGGITQSPKYLFRKEGQNVTLSCEQNLNHDAMYWYRQDPGQGLRLIYYSQIVNDFQKGDIAEGYSVSREKKESFPLTVTSAQKNPTAFYLCASSIRTGTNEKLFFGSGTQLSVL.